These 5 T cell receptor beta chains were all obtained from the same sample, sequenced in a study of blood T cell repertoires in COVID-19. The protocol was immunoSEQ multiplex PCR, while the TCRdb copy is restricted to in-frame clones and leaves out a portion. The sample lists around 230,000 clones; roughly four fifths were seen once. Sequenced material: PBMCs or T cells enriched from blood (not recorded which). The receptors stem from a man aged 35-49 years who had recovered from COVID-19.

This clone was observed a handful of times. The J gene is TRBJ2-7, the V gene TRBV9; 7 nucleotides align to TRBD1. The CDR3 spans 12 residues. With 3 bases clipped from V and 5 bases from J, the junction kept 2 bases outside the gene matches. The V gene's germline CDR1 is SGDLS and CDR2 YYNGEE. CDR3 amino acids: CASSAGQDEQYF. CDR3 DNA sequence: TGTGCCAGCAGCGCAGGACAGGACGAGCAGTACTTC.

This clone was detected once. CDR3 sequence reads: CASSTPIAGGYYNEQFF. In DNA form, the CDR3 reads TGTGCCAGCAGTACTCCCATAGCGGGGGGCTACTACAATGAGCAGTTCTTC. The chain links TRBV6-2 or TRBV6-3 to TRBJ2-1; TRBD2 agrees at 10 bases. Germline CDR1 and CDR2: MNHEY and SVGEGT. With 5 bases clipped from V and 3 bases from J, the junction kept 10 bases outside the gene matches. The CDR3 sequence is 17 residues long.

The rearrangement joins TRBV28 to TRBJ1-2; D remains ambiguous. Germline CDR1 is MDHEN and CDR2 is SYDVKM. The length of the CDR3 is 12 residues. V shed 7 bases and J shed 2 bases, with 8 bases lying between them. The CDR3 DNA reads as TGTGCCAGCAACGAGATCAACTATGGCTACACCTTC. Protein: CASNEINYGYTF.

This clone was seen a handful of times. The chain uses TRBV29-1 and TRBJ1-4; 9 positions agree with TRBD1. V shed 7 bases and J 0 bases; nucleotides not matched to a gene: 3. This CDR3 spans 14 amino acids. Per the germline V gene, CDR1 is SQVTM and CDR2 is ANQGSEA. The chain's CDR3 is CSAGDRATNEKLFF. The CDR3 nucleotides read TGCAGCGCCGGGGACAGGGCAACTAATGAAAAACTGTTTTTT.

The rearrangement joins TRBV4-3 to TRBJ2-2; 8 bases are a match to TRBD2. The CDR3 is made up of 16 amino acids. Germline V gives CDR1 LGHNA, CDR2 YSLEER. V trimming: 0 bases; J trimming: 5 bases; junction bases outside the gene matches: 5. CDR3 DNA: TGCGCCAGCAGCCAAGAAGCCGCGGGGGGAACCGGGGAGCTGTTTTTT. This translates into CASSQEAAGGTGELFF.